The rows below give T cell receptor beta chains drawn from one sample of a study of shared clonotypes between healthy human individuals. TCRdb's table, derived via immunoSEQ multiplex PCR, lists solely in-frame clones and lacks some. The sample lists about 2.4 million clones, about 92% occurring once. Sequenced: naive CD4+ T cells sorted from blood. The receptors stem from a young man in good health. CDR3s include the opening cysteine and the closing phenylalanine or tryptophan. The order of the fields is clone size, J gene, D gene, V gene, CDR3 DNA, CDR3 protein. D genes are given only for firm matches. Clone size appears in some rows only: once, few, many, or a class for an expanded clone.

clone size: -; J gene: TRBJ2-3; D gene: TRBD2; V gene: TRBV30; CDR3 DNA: TGTGCCTGGACTCTCCCTCCAGGGACTAGCGGGCCCAGCACAGATACGCAGTATTTT; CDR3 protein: CAWTLPPGTSGPSTDTQYF
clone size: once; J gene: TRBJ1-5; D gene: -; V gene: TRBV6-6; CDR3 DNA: TGTGCCAGCAGGGACCAAGATCAGCCCCAGCATTTT; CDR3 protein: CASRDQDQPQHF
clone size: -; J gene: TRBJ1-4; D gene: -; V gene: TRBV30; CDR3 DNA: TGTGCCTGGAGTAGGGGGGAATCGAAGAATGAAAAACTGTTTTTT; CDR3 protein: CAWSRGESKNEKLFF
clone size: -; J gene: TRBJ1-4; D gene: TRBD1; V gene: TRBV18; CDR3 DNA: TGTGCCAGCTCGCCAAGGACAGGGGAAAATGAAAAACTGTTTTTT; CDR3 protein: CASSPRTGENEKLFF
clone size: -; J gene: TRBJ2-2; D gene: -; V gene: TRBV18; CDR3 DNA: TGTGCCAGCTCACAAGGGACAACGAACACCGGGGAGCTGTTTTTT; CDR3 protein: CASSQGTTNTGELFF
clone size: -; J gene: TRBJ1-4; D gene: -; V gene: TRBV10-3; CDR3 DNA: TGTGCCATCTCCCGCGGGGCAGGGGAGGAAAAACTGTTTTTT; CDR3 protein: CAISRGAGEEKLFF
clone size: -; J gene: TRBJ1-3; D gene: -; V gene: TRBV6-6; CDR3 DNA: TGTGCCAGCAGTTACCGTCGGTCTTCTGGAAACACCATATATTTT; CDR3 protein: CASSYRRSSGNTIYF
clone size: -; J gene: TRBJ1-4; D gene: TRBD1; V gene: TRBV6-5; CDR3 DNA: TGTGCCAGCAGTTTTCTCCCGGGACAGGGGCTTCCAAAACTGTTTTTT; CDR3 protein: CASSFLPGQGLPKLFF
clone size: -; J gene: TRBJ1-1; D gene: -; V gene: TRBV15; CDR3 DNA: TGTGCCACCAGCTTCACCGAGAACACTGAAGCTTTCTTT; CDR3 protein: CATSFTENTEAFF
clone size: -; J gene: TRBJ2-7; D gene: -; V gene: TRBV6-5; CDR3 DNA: TGTGCCAGCAGAAGATTGGGGGCCTACGAGCAGTACTTC; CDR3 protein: CASRRLGAYEQYF
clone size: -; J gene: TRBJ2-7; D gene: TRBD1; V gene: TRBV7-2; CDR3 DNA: TGTGCCAGCAGCCCGCAAAGGGACAGGGACTACGAGCAGTACTTC; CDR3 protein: CASSPQRDRDYEQYF
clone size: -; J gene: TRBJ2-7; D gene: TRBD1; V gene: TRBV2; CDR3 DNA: TGTGCCAGCAGTGAAGCAAGGACAGGGGGTAACTACGAGCAGTACTTC; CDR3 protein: CASSEARTGGNYEQYF
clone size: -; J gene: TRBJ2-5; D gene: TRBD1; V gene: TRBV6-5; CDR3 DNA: TGTGCCAGCAGGAAACAGGGGTCCCAAGAGACCCAGTACTTC; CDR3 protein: CASRKQGSQETQYF
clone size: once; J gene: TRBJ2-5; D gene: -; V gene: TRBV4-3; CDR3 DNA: TGCGCCAGCAGCCAAGGGCCGAGATTTATGCAGTACTTC; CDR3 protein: CASSQGPRFMQYF
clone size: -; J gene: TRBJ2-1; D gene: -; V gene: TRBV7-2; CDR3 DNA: TGTGCCAGCAGCCCCCCCCTTAGACTGATTAATGAGCAGTTCTTC; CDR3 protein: CASSPPLRLINEQFF
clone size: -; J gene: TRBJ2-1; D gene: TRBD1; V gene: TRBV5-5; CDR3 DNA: TGTGCCAGCATGGGCCAGGGGGCGTCCAATGAGCAGTTCTTC; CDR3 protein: CASMGQGASNEQFF
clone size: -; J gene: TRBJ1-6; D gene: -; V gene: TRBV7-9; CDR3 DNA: TGTGCCAGCAGCTTAGATGGCCGGAAGCCACCCCTCCACTTT; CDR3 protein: CASSLDGRKPPLHF
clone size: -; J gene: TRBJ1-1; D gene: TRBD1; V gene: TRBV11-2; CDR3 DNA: TGTGCCAGCAGCCCCAGGGACAGGGAAAAGGGTGAAGCTTTCTTT; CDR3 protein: CASSPRDREKGEAFF
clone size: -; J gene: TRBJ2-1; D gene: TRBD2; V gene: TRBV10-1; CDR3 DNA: TGCGCCAGCAGTGAACAGCGGGAGGGTTGGGATGAGCAGTTCTTC; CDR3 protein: CASSEQREGWDEQFF
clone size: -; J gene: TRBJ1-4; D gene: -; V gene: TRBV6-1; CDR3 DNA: TGTGCCAGCAGTGAAGCCAGCGAGGAAAAACTGTTTTTT; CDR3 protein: CASSEASEEKLFF
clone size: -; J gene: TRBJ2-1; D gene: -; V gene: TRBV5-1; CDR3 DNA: TGCGCCAGCAGCCTGGAAGGGGGTGAGCAGTTCTTC; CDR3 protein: CASSLEGGEQFF
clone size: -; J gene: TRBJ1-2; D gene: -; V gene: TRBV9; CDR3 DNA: TGTGCCAGCAGCGTAGACCGGGGGAGTTATGATGGCTACACCTTC; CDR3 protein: CASSVDRGSYDGYTF
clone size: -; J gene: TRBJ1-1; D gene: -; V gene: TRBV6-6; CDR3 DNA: TGTGCCAGCAGTTACTCCGAACGGGACACTGAAGCTTTCTTT; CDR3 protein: CASSYSERDTEAFF
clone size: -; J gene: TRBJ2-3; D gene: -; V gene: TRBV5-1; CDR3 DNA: TGCGCCAGCAGCTTGACCGGGACAGATACGCAGTATTTT; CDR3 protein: CASSLTGTDTQYF
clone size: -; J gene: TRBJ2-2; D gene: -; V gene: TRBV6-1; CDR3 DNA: TGTGCCAGCAGTGGACCTAGCCGGCGCGTTTTCACCGGGGAGCTGTTTTTT; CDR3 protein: CASSGPSRRVFTGELFF
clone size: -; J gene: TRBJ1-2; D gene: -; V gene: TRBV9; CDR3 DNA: TGTGCCAGCAGCGTAGATCGGGGGGCGGGTGGCTACACCTTC; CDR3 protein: CASSVDRGAGGYTF
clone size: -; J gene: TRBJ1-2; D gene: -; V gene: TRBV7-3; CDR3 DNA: TGTGCCAGCAGCCTCGACGGCTATGGCTACACCTTC; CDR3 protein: CASSLDGYGYTF
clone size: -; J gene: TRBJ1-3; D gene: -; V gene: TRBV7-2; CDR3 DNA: TGTGCCAGCAGCACGAATGGGAGGCCGGGCGGAAACACCATATATTTT; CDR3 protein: CASSTNGRPGGNTIYF
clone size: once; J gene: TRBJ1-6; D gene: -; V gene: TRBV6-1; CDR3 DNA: TGTGCCATTAGGACAGTCCTTATCAATAATTCACCCCTCCACTTT; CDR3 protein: CAIRTVLINNSPLHF
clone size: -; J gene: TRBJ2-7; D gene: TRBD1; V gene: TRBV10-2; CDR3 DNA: TGCGCCAGCAGTGAATGGACAGGGTGGTACGAGCAGTACTTC; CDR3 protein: CASSEWTGWYEQYF
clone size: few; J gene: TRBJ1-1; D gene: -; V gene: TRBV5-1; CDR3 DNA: TGCGCCAGCAGTTGGACCTGGGCGGGGAACACTGAAGCTTTCTTT; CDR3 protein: CASSWTWAGNTEAFF
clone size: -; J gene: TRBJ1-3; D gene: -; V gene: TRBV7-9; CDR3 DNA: TGTGCCAGCAGCCGGACGAGCTCTGGAAACACCATATATTTT; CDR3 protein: CASSRTSSGNTIYF
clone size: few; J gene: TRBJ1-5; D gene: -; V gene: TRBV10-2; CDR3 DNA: TGCGCCAGCAGTGAGAGTCAGGCGAATCAGCCCCAGCATTTT; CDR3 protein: CASSESQANQPQHF
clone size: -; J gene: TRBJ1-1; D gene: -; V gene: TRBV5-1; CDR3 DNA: TGCGCCAGCAGCACCCGGGACGGAGCTGAAGCTTTCTTT; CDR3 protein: CASSTRDGAEAFF
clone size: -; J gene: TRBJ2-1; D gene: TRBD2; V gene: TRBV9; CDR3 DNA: TGTGCCAGCAGCGTAGCTAGCGGAGCCTACAATGAGCAGTTCTTC; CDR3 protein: CASSVASGAYNEQFF
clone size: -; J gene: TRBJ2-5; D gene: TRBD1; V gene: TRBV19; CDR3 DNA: TGTGCCAGTAGTACACCCGGGACAGGGCTTGAGACCCAGTACTTC; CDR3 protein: CASSTPGTGLETQYF
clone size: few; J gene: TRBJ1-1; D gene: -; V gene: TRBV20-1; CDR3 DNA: TGCAGTGCCGCATGGAACACTGAAGCTTTCTTT; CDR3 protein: CSAAWNTEAFF
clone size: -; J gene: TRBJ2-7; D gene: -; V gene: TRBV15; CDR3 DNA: TGTGCCACCAGCAGAGATTTCGGAGCCTACGAGCAGTACTTC; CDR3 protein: CATSRDFGAYEQYF
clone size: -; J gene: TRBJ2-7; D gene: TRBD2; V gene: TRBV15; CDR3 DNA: TGTGCCACCAGCAGCGCCGCGGGGGACGAGCAGTACTTC; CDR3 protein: CATSSAAGDEQYF
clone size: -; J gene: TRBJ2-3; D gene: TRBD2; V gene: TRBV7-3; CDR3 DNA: TGTGCCAGCAGCTTAGGACTAGCGGGGGGCACAGATACGCAGTATTTT; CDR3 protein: CASSLGLAGGTDTQYF
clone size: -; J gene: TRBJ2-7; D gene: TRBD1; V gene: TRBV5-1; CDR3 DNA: TGCGCCAGCAGCCCAACAGGGGGAACCTACGAGCAGTACTTC; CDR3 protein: CASSPTGGTYEQYF
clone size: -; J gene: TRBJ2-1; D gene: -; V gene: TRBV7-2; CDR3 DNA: TGTGCCAGCAGCTGGGACGGATCCAATGAGCAGTTCTTC; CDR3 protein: CASSWDGSNEQFF
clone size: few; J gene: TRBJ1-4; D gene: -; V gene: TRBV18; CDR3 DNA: TGTGCCAGCTCACCGGACGGAACTAATGAAAAACTGTTTTTT; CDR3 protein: CASSPDGTNEKLFF
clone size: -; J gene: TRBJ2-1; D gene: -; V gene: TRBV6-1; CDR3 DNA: TGTGCCAGCAGTGAAGCTAGATTGGGGGGATACAATGAGCAGTTCTTC; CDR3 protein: CASSEARLGGYNEQFF
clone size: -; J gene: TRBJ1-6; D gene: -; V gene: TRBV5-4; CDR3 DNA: TGTGCCAGCAGCTCCCGGAGCAGAGGCTCCTATAATTCACCCCTCCACTTT; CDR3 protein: CASSSRSRGSYNSPLHF